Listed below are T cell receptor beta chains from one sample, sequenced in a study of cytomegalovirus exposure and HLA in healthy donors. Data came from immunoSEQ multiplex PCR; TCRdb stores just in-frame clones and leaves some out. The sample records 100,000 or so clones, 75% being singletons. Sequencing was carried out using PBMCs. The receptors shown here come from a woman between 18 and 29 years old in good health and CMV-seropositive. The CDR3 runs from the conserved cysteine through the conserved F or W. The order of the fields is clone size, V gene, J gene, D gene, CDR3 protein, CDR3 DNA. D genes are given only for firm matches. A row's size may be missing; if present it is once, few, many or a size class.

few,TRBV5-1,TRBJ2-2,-,CASSFPSGVEGNTGELFF,TGCGCCAGCAGCTTTCCGTCGGGAGTCGAGGGGAACACCGGGGAGCTGTTTTTT
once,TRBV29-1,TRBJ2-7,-,CSGSGTPDSYEQYF,TGCAGCGGTTCCGGGACTCCCGACTCCTACGAGCAGTACTTC
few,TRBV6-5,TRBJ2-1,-,CATNSYNEQFF,TGTGCCACCAACAGCTACAATGAGCAGTTCTTC
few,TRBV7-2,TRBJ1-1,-,CASSLDGRGDTEAFF,TGTGCCAGCAGCTTAGATGGTAGGGGTGACACTGAAGCTTTCTTT
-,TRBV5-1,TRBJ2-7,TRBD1,CASSAGTGSLYNEQYF,TGCGCCAGCAGCGCCGGGACAGGGTCTCTTTACAACGAGCAGTACTTC
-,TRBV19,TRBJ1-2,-,CASKAQGLWGYTF,TGTGCCAGTAAGGCCCAGGGCCTTTGGGGCTACACCTTC
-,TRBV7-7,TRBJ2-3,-,CASSKTTVNTQYF,TGTGCTAGCAGCAAGACCACAGTGAATACGCAGTATTTT
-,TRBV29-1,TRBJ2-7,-,CSVEDGTYEQYF,TGCAGCGTTGAAGACGGGACCTACGAGCAGTACTTC
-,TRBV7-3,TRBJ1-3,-,CASSLMGQANTIYF,TGTGCCAGCAGCTTAATGGGACAAGCGAACACCATATATTTT
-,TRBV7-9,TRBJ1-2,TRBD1,CASSSRTGVGYGYTF,TGTGCCAGCAGTTCCAGGACAGGGGTCGGCTATGGCTACACCTTC
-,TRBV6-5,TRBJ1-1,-,CASSADGDTEAFF,TGTGCCAGCAGTGCGGACGGGGACACTGAAGCTTTCTTT
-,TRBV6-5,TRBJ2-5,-,CASSYEETQYF,TGTGCCAGCAGTTACGAGGAGACCCAGTACTTC
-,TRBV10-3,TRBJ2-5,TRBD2,CAISRTSGREETQYF,TGTGCCATCAGCCGGACTAGCGGGAGGGAAGAGACCCAGTACTTC
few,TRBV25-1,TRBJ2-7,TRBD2,CASSAPGSGKSYEQYF,TGTGCCAGCAGTGCACCGGGGAGCGGGAAGTCCTACGAGCAGTACTTC
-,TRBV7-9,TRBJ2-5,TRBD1,CASSLGRDRGRETQYF,TGTGCCAGCAGCTTAGGTCGGGACAGGGGTAGAGAGACCCAGTACTTC
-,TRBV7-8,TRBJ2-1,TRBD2,CASSGRLAAYNEQFF,TGTGCCAGCAGCGGACGACTAGCGGCGTACAATGAGCAGTTCTTC
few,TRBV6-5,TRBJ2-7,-,CASSYSIDYEQYF,TGTGCCAGCAGTTACTCGATAGACTACGAGCAGTACTTC
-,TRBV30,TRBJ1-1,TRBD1,CAWSLWTGDGGNTEAFF,TGTGCCTGGAGTCTCTGGACAGGGGATGGGGGGAACACTGAAGCTTTCTTT
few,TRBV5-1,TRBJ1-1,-,CASSLSQTAEAFF,TGCGCCAGCAGCTTGAGTCAAACTGCTGAAGCTTTCTTT
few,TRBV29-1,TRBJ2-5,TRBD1,CSARQGAGETQYF,TGCAGCGCAAGACAGGGGGCTGGTGAGACCCAGTACTTC
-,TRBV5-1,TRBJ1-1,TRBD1,CASSSGTGQFAEAFF,TGCGCCAGCAGTTCGGGGACAGGGCAATTCGCTGAAGCTTTCTTT
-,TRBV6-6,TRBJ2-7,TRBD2,CASSPGTSGSEQYF,TGTGCCAGCAGTCCCGGGACTAGCGGGAGCGAGCAGTACTTC
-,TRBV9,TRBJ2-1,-,CASTHDRGAGNEQFF,TGTGCCAGCACCCATGATCGTGGGGCGGGGAATGAGCAGTTCTTC
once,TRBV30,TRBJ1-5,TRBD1,CAWSATGVNQPQHF,TGTGCCTGGAGTGCGACAGGGGTCAATCAGCCCCAGCATTTT
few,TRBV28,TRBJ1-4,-,CASSFSGTGNEKLFF,TGTGCCAGCAGTTTTAGCGGGACGGGGAATGAAAAACTGTTTTTT
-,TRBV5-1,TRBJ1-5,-,CASSPAGQPQHF,TGCGCCAGCAGCCCCGCAGGGCAGCCCCAGCATTTT
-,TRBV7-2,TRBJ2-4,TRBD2,CASSPGLAGVLATNIQYF,TGTGCCAGCAGCCCGGGACTAGCGGGAGTGCTGGCGACGAACATTCAGTACTTC
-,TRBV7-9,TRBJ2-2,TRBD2,CASSIGTSGTGELFF,TGTGCCAGCAGCATCGGGACTAGTGGGACCGGGGAGCTGTTTTTT
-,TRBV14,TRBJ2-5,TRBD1,CASSRTGDIEETQYF,TGTGCCAGCAGCCGAACAGGGGATATCGAGGAGACCCAGTACTTC
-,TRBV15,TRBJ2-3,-,CATSSRPGAEGSDTQYF,TGTGCCACCAGCTCTCGCCCCGGCGCCGAGGGATCAGATACGCAGTATTTT
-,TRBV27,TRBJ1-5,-,CASSSGGGDQPQHF,TGTGCCAGCAGTTCTGGGGGGGGAGATCAGCCCCAGCATTTT
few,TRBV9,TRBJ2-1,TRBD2,CASTSGAVREGYNEQFF,TGTGCCAGCACCAGTGGGGCTGTCCGGGAGGGATACAATGAGCAGTTCTTC
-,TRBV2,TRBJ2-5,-,CASSVQRQPQGTQYF,TGTGCCAGCAGTGTTCAGAGACAACCTCAGGGGACCCAGTACTTC
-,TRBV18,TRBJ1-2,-,CASSPRRGDYGYTF,TGTGCCAGCTCACCACGTCGCGGGGACTATGGCTACACCTTC
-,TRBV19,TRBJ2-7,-,CASNPSGDTYEQYF,TGTGCCAGTAATCCTTCAGGGGACACCTACGAGCAGTACTTC
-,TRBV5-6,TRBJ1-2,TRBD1,CASSLGQGIGYTF,TGTGCCAGCAGCTTGGGACAGGGGATTGGCTACACCTTC
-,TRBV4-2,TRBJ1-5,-,CASSQGLGQGGQPQHF,TGTGCCAGCAGCCAAGGCCTTGGGCAGGGCGGTCAGCCCCAGCATTTT
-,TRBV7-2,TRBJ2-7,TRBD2,CASSFGGGLSYEQYF,TGTGCCAGCAGCTTCGGGGGAGGGCTTTCCTACGAGCAGTACTTC
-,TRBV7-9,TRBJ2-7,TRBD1,CASSAGWTGEGEQYF,TGTGCCAGCAGCGCTGGGTGGACAGGGGAGGGGGAGCAGTACTTC
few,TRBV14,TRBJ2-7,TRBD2,CASSSSGENYEQYF,TGTGCCAGCAGCTCTAGCGGAGAAAACTACGAGCAGTACTTC
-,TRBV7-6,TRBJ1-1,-,CASSSQGNTEAFF,TGTGCCAGCAGCTCACAGGGGAACACTGAAGCTTTCTTT
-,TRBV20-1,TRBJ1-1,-,CSEGRGTEAFF,TGCAGCGAGGGGAGGGGGACTGAAGCTTTCTTT
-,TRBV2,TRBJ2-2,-,CASRGAGELFF,TGTGCCAGCAGGGGCGCCGGGGAGCTGTTTTTT
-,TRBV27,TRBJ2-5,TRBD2,CASTNTGLLQETQYF,TGTGCCAGCACTAACACGGGACTACTCCAAGAGACCCAGTACTTC
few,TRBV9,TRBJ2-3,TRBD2,CASSALAGISPSGQYF,TGTGCCAGCAGCGCACTAGCGGGCATTTCCCCGAGCGGGCAGTATTTT
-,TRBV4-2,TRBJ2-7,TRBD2,CASSRLMTVKGLAGGVTTYEQYF,TGTGCCAGCAGCCGATTGATGACAGTAAAGGGACTAGCGGGAGGAGTAACAACCTACGAGCAGTACTTC
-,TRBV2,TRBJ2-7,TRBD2,CASKGLASSYEQYF,TGTGCCAGCAAGGGACTAGCGTCCTCCTACGAGCAGTACTTC
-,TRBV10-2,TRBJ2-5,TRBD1,CASSVGTGIQETQYF,TGCGCCAGCAGTGTGGGGACAGGGATCCAAGAGACCCAGTACTTC
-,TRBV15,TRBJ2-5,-,CATSRDDVAKTQYF,TGTGCCACCAGCAGAGACGATGTAGCAAAGACCCAGTACTTC
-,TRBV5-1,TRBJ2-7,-,CASSLAVPSYEQYF,TGCGCCAGCAGCTTGGCTGTCCCCTCCTACGAGCAGTACTTC
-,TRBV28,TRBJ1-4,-,CASSPGGSSVNEKLFF,TGTGCCAGCAGTCCGGGAGGCAGCTCAGTAAATGAAAAACTGTTTTTT
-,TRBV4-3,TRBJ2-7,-,CASSQDSLATSSYEQYF,TGCGCCAGCAGCCAAGATTCCCTAGCGACTAGCTCCTACGAGCAGTACTTC
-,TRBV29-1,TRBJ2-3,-,CSVDYSLDTQYF,TGCAGCGTTGACTATTCGCTGGATACGCAGTATTTT
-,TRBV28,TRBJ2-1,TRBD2,CASSPPPGLVYNEQFF,TGTGCCAGCAGTCCCCCGCCGGGACTAGTCTACAATGAGCAGTTCTTC